One and the same sample provided the 30 T cell receptor beta chains below, sequenced in a study of glioma-infiltrating T cells. TCR alpha and beta CDR3 regions were amplified from RNA using iRepertoire nested multiplex PCR. TCRdb passed the multiplex PCR reads through MiXCR, listing each CDR3 protein once. The sample yields approximately 140,000 distinct CDR3 sequences, 24% seen once. Sequencing used glioma tissue, nonneoplastic brain tissue, or PBMCs (not recorded which). These receptors were obtained from a human donor with low-grade glioma or glioblastoma, undergoing nonglioma brain surgery, or in good health (not recorded which).

This clonotype was detected only once. The chain joins TRBV12-3 or TRBV12-4 to TRBJ1-2, with unresolved D. The CDR3 is made up of 14 amino acids. Trimming took 1 base from V and 11 from J, leaving 17 bases between them. CDR3 DNA sequence: TGTGCCAGCAGTTTAGGGCAGGTGGGAGGGAGGTACACCTTC. Protein: CASSLGQVGGRYTF.

The rearrangement uses TRBV6-2 or TRBV6-3 and TRBJ2-5; 7 bases map to TRBD1. V shed 1 base, J shed 4 bases, and the junction held 3 bases outside the gene matches. CDR1 and CDR2 (germline): MNHEY, SVGEGT. This CDR3 has 14 residues. The CDR3 coding sequence is TGTGCCAGCAGTTACTTACAGGGGCGAGAGACCCAGTACTTC. It is translated as CASSYLQGRETQYF.

A single count supports this clonotype. Just one base apart from a much larger clone, this may be a read error. V and J are TRBV6-2 or TRBV6-3 and TRBJ2-5, with D possibly matching TRBD2 (5 bases). This CDR3 has 14 amino acids. Germline CDR1 reads MNHEY; CDR2 reads SVGEGT. The CDR3 is CASRHPDFQETQYF. The CDR3 region has the DNA TGCGCCAGCAGACACCCGGACTTCCAAGAGACCCAGTACTTC.

The rearrangement uses TRBV11-2 and TRBJ2-3, with D possibly matching TRBD1 (6 bases). Germline V gene lookup returns CDR1 SGHAT and CDR2 FQNNGV. Trimming took off 1 base at V and 0 bases at J, with 11 bases between the two ends. This CDR3 spans 16 amino acids. The CDR3 coding sequence is TGTGCCAGCAGCTTAGGGACGACAGGAAGCACAGATACGCAGTATTTT. Protein product: CASSLGTTGSTDTQYF.

This chain uses TRBV6-2 or TRBV6-3 with TRBJ1-1; D is ambiguous. This CDR3 region has 13 residues. Per germline, CDR1 MNHEY and CDR2 SVGEGT. The V end lost 4 bases, the J end lost 2 bases, and 8 bases lay between the germline ends. In DNA, the CDR3 is TGTGCCAGCAGTTCCCAAATTAACACTGAAGCTTTCTTT. This gives the protein CASSSQINTEAFF.

This clonotype has just a few counts. V gene TRBV7-9 combines with J gene TRBJ2-3, with 12 bases that match TRBD2. J lost 2 bases, V lost 5 bases, and 2 bases had no gene match. CDR1 and CDR2 from the germline V gene are SEHNR and FQNEAQ (reference sequence). This CDR3 region has 15 residues. DNA for the CDR3: TGTGCCAGCAGCACTAGCGGGGGGCTCACAGATACGCAGTATTTT. Amino acid sequence: CASSTSGGLTDTQYF.

The V call is TRBV19, the J call TRBJ1-1, with D tentatively TRBD1 (6 bases). The CDR3 runs 13 residues. Germline V gives CDR1 LNHDA, CDR2 SQIVND (reference sequence). The V end was cut by 3 bases, the J end by 7 bases, with 12 bases between. The CDR3 sequence is CASSIPDRFEAFF. The CDR3 DNA sequence: TGTGCCAGTAGTATCCCCGACAGGTTTGAAGCTTTCTTT. Based on the CDR3 plus reference TRBV19 and TRBJ1-1, the full variable domain is DGGITQSPKYLFRKEGQNVTLSCEQNLNHDAMYWYRQDPGQGLRLIYYSQIVNDFQKGDIAEGYSVSREKKESFPLTVTSAQKNPTAFYLCASSIPDRFEAFFGQGTRLTVV.

This clonotype was seen only a few times. The V gene is TRBV5-6, the J gene TRBJ1-4; TRBD1 agrees at 7 bases. V gave up 4 bases and J gave up 4 bases; unmatched junction bases: 7. Germline values: CDR1 SGHDT, CDR2 YYEEEE. The CDR3 sequence is 15 residues long. The CDR3 bases are TGTGCCAGCAGCCTTCCAGGGGGAGTTAATGAAAAACTGTTTTTT. Protein sequence: CASSLPGGVNEKLFF.

In this sample, this clonotype turned up many times. The chain links TRBV7-2 to TRBJ1-5; D remains unclear. CDR1 and CDR2 from the germline V gene are SGHTA and FQGNSA. The CDR3 length is 13 residues. The V gene lost 6 bases and the J gene lost 2 bases, with 8 bases spanning the gap. The CDR3 protein is CASSIRGNQPQHF. CDR3 nucleotides: TGTGCCAGCAGTATCCGGGGCAATCAGCCCCAGCATTTT.

This chain connects TRBV7-2 to TRBJ2-3; D gene unclear. The CDR3 sequence is 15 residues long. Germline lookup yields CDR1 SGHTA and CDR2 FQGNSA. Trimming stripped 3 bases from V and 0 bases from J, with 10 bases between. CDR3 nucleotide sequence: TGTGCCAGCAGCTTCGGACCCCAGAGCACAGATACGCAGTATTTT. It yields the protein CASSFGPQSTDTQYF.

This clonotype was recorded a few times. The chain has TRBV20-1 and TRBJ2-5; tentatively, D is TRBD2 (5 bases). CDR1 and CDR2 (germline): DFQATT, SNEGSKA (reference sequence). This CDR3 has 14 residues. With 5 bases removed from V and 7 bases from J, the gap between germline ends came to 20 bases. The CDR3 DNA is TGCAGTGCTCAGCTTGGGGTAGCCGCGGGGACCCAGTACTTC. As protein: CSAQLGVAAGTQYF.

This clonotype has just a few counts. The chain recombines TRBV29-1 with TRBJ1-3; tentative D call: TRBD1 (6 bases). The germline V and J ends were trimmed by 7 bases and 3 bases, with 16 bases remaining between them. This CDR3 has 14 amino acids. Germline CDR1 and CDR2: SQVTM and ANQGSEA. CDR3 DNA: TGCAGCGCCCTTGGGGGGCTATTTGGAAACACCATATATTTT. It is translated as CSALGGLFGNTIYF.

The J gene is TRBJ2-5, the V gene TRBV7-2; D is ambiguous. In germline, CDR1 is SGHTA, CDR2 FQGNSA. The CDR3 has 14 amino acids. Deletions cut 5 bases from V and 0 bases from J, with 10 bases between. The CDR3 bases are TGTGCCAGCAGCATTAAGGGATACCAAGAGACCCAGTACTTC. Translated: CASSIKGYQETQYF.

J is TRBJ1-5 and V is TRBV6-2 or TRBV6-3, with D possibly being TRBD1 (6 bases). Germline lookup yields CDR1 MNHEY and CDR2 SVGEGT. The CDR3 runs 14 residues. Trimming pared 6 bases from V and 5 bases from J, leaving 14 bases between. DNA for the CDR3: TGTGCCAGCAGCAAACAGGGAACGGATCAGCCCCAGCATTTT. Its translation: CASSKQGTDQPQHF.

Ten or more counts support this clonotype. The chain employs TRBV27 and TRBJ2-1; 8 bases align to TRBD2. Trimming took 5 bases from V and 6 from J; bases not matched to a gene: 12. The germline V gene has CDR1 MNHEY and CDR2 SMNVEV (reference sequence). The CDR3 has 16 amino acids. The CDR3 loop reads CASSGPGLAVGNEQFF. The CDR3 DNA follows: TGTGCCAGCAGTGGTCCAGGACTAGCTGTAGGCAATGAGCAGTTCTTC.

There are many counts of this clonotype. This chain links TRBV15 with TRBJ2-7; D is ambiguous. Trimming took 1 base from V and 6 from J, leaving 13 bases between them. The V gene's germline CDR1 is LNHNV and CDR2 YYDKDF (reference sequence). The CDR3 covers 14 residues. CDR3 loop: CATSRGGDSSEQYV. The CDR3 DNA reads as TGTGCCACCAGCAGAGGTGGGGATTCGAGCGAGCAGTACGTC.

This chain joins TRBV10-3 and TRBJ2-7; TRBD1 might be the D (5 bases). V was cut by 8 bases and J by 7 bases, with 30 bases left in between. The CDR3 extends over 17 amino acids. Germline V gene data show CDR1 as ENHRY and CDR2 as SYGVKD. In nucleotides, the CDR3 is TGTGCCATCTTGGGAACGGTGGGGCCCATCTTTTCCTGGGAGCAGTACGTC. This gives the protein CAILGTVGPIFSWEQYV.

Comment on this clonotype: A much more abundant neighbour one base away suggests this may be a read error. The chain uses TRBV7-2 and TRBJ1-6; tentative D call: TRBD1 (5 bases). Germline CDR1 reads SGHTA; CDR2 reads FQGNSA. The CDR3 extends over 15 amino acids. The CDR3 region is CASSPQGSYNSPPHF. The CDR3 coding sequence is TGTGCCAGCAGCCCGCAGGGATCCTATAATTCACCCCCCCACTTT. The entire variable domain, with the rest obtained from reference TRBV7-2 and TRBJ1-6, is as follows: GAGVSQSPSNKVTEKGKDVELRCDPISGHTALYWYRQSLGQGLEFLIYFQGNSAPDKSGLPSDRFSAERTGGSVSTLTIQRTQQEDSAVYLCASSPQGSYNSPPHFGNGTRLTVT.

This clonotype was recorded a few times. The chain carries TRBV5-4 and TRBJ1-1, with D possibly TRBD1 on 5 matching bases. The length of the CDR3 is 13 residues. V gave up 6 bases and J gave up 6 bases, with 15 bases separating them. Germline V gene data show CDR1 as SGHNT and CDR2 as YYREEE (reference sequence). CDR3 sequence reads: CASMSWGQAEAFF. In nucleotides, the CDR3 is TGTGCCAGCATGTCATGGGGCCAGGCTGAAGCTTTCTTT. Based on the CDR3 plus reference TRBV5-4 and TRBJ1-1, the full variable domain is ETGVTQSPTHLIKTRGQQVTLRCSSQSGHNTVSWYQQALGQGPQFIFQYYREEENGRGNFPPRFSGLQFPNYSSELNVNALELDDSALYLCASMSWGQAEAFFGQGTRLTVV.

The gene calls are TRBV5-1 and TRBJ2-3, with 9 nucleotides matching TRBD1. The germline gives CDR1 SGHRS, CDR2 YFSETQ. The ends lost 2 bases at V and 3 bases at J; junction bases unmatched: 10. The CDR3 runs to 17 residues. CDR3 bases: TGCGCCAGCAGCTTCCCCAGGGGACAGGGTTGGACAGATACGCAGTATTTT. Translated, it gives CASSFPRGQGWTDTQYF.

Regarding this clonotype: A much larger clone differs by one base, so this may be a read error. The rearrangement uses TRBV7-2 and TRBJ1-5, with D possibly TRBD1 on 5 matching bases. The CDR3 is 13 amino acids. Per germline, CDR1 SGHTA and CDR2 FQGNSA. CDR3 in amino acids: CVSGQSGNQPQHF. The CDR3 DNA reads TGTGTCAGCGGACAATCGGGCAATCAGCCCCAGCATTTT.

The V gene is TRBV19, the J gene TRBJ1-5, with 8 bases aligning to TRBD1. Germline values: CDR1 LNHDA, CDR2 SQIVND (reference sequence). V was pared by 10 bases and J by 2 bases, with 4 bases of the junction left unmatched. The CDR3 extends over 13 amino acids. CDR3 region: CATLDRGNQPQHF. In DNA form, the CDR3 reads TGTGCCACCCTGGACAGGGGCAATCAGCCCCAGCATTTT.

The chain uses TRBV5-5 and TRBJ2-7; 7 bases match TRBD1. Germline values: CDR1 SGHKS, CDR2 YYEKEE (reference sequence). The CDR3 is made up of 14 amino acids. CDR3 loop: CANSSTGSSYEQYV. CDR3 sequence (DNA): TGTGCCAACAGCTCGACAGGGAGCTCCTACGAGCAGTACGTC.

In its sample, this clonotype was seen many times. The chain couples TRBV6-1 to TRBJ2-5; 8 bases match TRBD2. The CDR3 has 15 amino acids. The trim removed 6 bases at V and 6 bases at J, leaving 12 bases unmatched. CDR1 is MNHNS and CDR2 is SASEGT in the germline V gene. CDR3 coding DNA: TGTGCCAGCAGGCCCGGACCGGGGGGGGTGAAGACCCAGTACTTC. Its protein is CASRPGPGGVKTQYF.

This clonotype was counted ten times or more. V gene TRBV6-1 combines with J gene TRBJ2-5, with 9 bases lining up with TRBD1. The CDR3 length is 13 residues. The ends lost 6 bases at V and 5 bases at J; junction bases unmatched: 4. Germline V gives CDR1 MNHNS, CDR2 SASEGT. CDR3 protein: CASRTGGTETQYF. CDR3 sequence (DNA): TGTGCCAGCAGAACAGGGGGCACGGAGACCCAGTACTTC.

This clonotype was found once. The rearrangement links TRBV20-1 to TRBJ2-3, with TRBD2 identical over 7 bases. The CDR3 contains 15 residues. CDR1 and CDR2 (germline): DFQATT, SNEGSKA (reference sequence). This CDR3 reads CSVLGSSGRTDTQYF. In DNA, the CDR3 is TGCAGCGTGTTGGGGTCTAGCGGACGCACAGATACGCAGTATTTT.

This clonotype was seen more than once but under ten times. V usage is TRBV20-1 and J usage is TRBJ2-3; D ambiguous. With 6 bases removed from V and 3 bases from J, the gap between germline ends came to 13 bases. The CDR3 spans 13 residues. In germline, CDR1 is DFQATT, CDR2 SNEGSKA (reference sequence). CDR3 protein: CSADTPRTDTQYF. CDR3 DNA sequence: TGCAGTGCCGATACCCCTAGGACAGATACGCAGTATTTT.

The chain employs TRBV7-2 and TRBJ2-4; tentative D call: TRBD2 (6 bases). The V end was cut by 5 bases, the J end by 0 bases, with 11 bases between. Germline CDR1 and CDR2: SGHTA and FQGNSA. CDR3 size: 15 residues. The CDR3 sequence is CASSHPGLAKNIQYF. The CDR3 coding sequence is TGTGCCAGCAGCCATCCGGGACTAGCCAAAAACATTCAGTACTTC.

This chain links TRBV20-1 with TRBJ2-2, with D unresolved. Germline V gives CDR1 DFQATT, CDR2 SNEGSKA (reference sequence). This CDR3 is 12 amino acids long. Trimming shortened V by 1 base and J by 5 bases, and 5 bases separated the two germline ends. The CDR3 sequence is CSARGGTGELFF. CDR3 nucleotides: TGCAGTGCTAGAGGAGGAACCGGGGAGCTGTTTTTT.

This clonotype was counted at least ten times. J is TRBJ2-3 and V is TRBV15; D gene unclear. Germline V CDR1 and CDR2: LNHNV, YYDKDF (reference sequence). The ends were cut back, 5 bases at V and 1 base at J, with 13 bases in the middle. The CDR3 spans 15 residues. CDR3 residues: CATSAILFGTDTQYF. CDR3 nucleotides: TGTGCCACCAGCGCAATACTTTTTGGCACAGATACGCAGTATTTT.